The present TCR beta chain was sequenced within a study of T-cell memory formation after mild COVID-19. Study-wide findings and caveats: The finding that pre-infection memory included some responding clones suggested that cross-reactive memory joined.

Using its own MiXCR run on the 5' RACE reads, TCRdb lists one record per CDR3 protein. In the table there are 190,000 or so distinct CDR3 sequences, about 10% of which are singletons. This clonotype has just a few counts. Its antigen is not identified. Per the germline V gene, CDR1 is SGHDT and CDR2 is YYEEEE. V was clipped by 1 base and J by 1 base; unmatched bases: 7. The CDR3 has 17 amino acids. The chain uses TRBV5-6 and TRBJ2-5; TRBD2 matches 10 bases. This TCR was sampled from a man between 18 and 29 years old who had mild COVID-19 (a few samples of this study predate the infection). Cell type and time point are not known. Material for sequencing was PBMCs or a T cell subset sorted from them (not recorded which). For the CDR3, the DNA is TGTGCCAGCAGCTTGTACGGACTAGCGGATATCCAAGAGACCCAGTACTTC. Its protein is CASSLYGLADIQETQYF.